This TCR beta chain is from a study of T cell responses to AZD1222 COVID-19 vaccine. As to this clone: Its antigen is as yet unknown.

The data were produced by immunoSEQ multiplex PCR, yet TCRdb's version contains in-frame clones alone and is incomplete. The table records some 110,000 clones, about 82% of them present only once. Findings of the study overall: Close to half of spike-specific TCRs reportedly recognize unmutated variant regions. Possibly, clonal diversity was underestimated; donors were largely white British and included more females.

In germline, CDR1 is MNHEY, CDR2 SVGAGI. The trim removed 8 bases at V and 7 bases at J, leaving 9 bases unmatched. The CDR3 has 14 amino acids. This TCR was recovered from an adult who received the AZD1222 COVID-19 vaccine. The sample was peripheral blood, taken 28 days after the second AZD1222 dose. The rearrangement joins TRBV6-5 to TRBJ2-5; 11 bases map to TRBD1. The CDR3 nucleotides read TGTGCCAGCGGCACCCGGGACAGGGGGTCGACCCAGTACTTC. As protein: CASGTRDRGSTQYF.